The 15 T cell receptor beta chains below all came from one sample that was sequenced in a study of cytomegalovirus exposure and HLA in healthy donors. The primer mix had 60 Vbeta and 13 Jbeta primers. Sequencing was performed with immunoSEQ multiplex PCR; in TCRdb, only in-frame clones are kept and a portion is missing. The sample lists about 160,000 clones, 80% to 90% occurring once. Sequences were obtained from PBMCs. The receptors were gathered from a woman aged 18-29 years in good health and CMV-seronegative.

J is TRBJ2-3 and V is TRBV5-1; 7 nucleotides match TRBD2. This CDR3 has 16 residues. V trimming: 4 bases; J trimming: 1 base; junction bases outside the gene matches: 9. The germline V gene encodes CDR1 SGHRS and CDR2 YFSETQ. CDR3 loop: CASSPPLAGGTDTQYF. Here the CDR3 DNA reads TGCGCCAGCAGCCCCCCGCTCGCGGGGGGCACAGATACGCAGTATTTT.

V gene TRBV7-6 combines with J gene TRBJ2-5, with TRBD1 identical over 7 bases. V lost 5 bases to trimming and J lost 5 bases; unmatched junction nucleotides: 8. This CDR3 has 14 residues. From germline, CDR1 is SGHVS and CDR2 FNYEAQ. DNA of the CDR3: TGTGCCAGCAGCCCCCAGACAGGGCGGGAGACCCAGTACTTC. Translated: CASSPQTGRETQYF.

The chain couples TRBV5-4 to TRBJ2-7, with 8 nucleotides matching TRBD1. Germline V gene lookup returns CDR1 SGHNT and CDR2 YYREEE (reference sequence). The CDR3 runs 19 residues. V shed 3 bases, J shed 1 base, and the junction held 18 bases outside the gene matches. For the CDR3, the DNA is TGTGCCAGCAGCTCGTGGAACGGTCAGGGGGCTATCTGGTCCTACGAGCAGTACTTC. It encodes CASSSWNGQGAIWSYEQYF.

The chain joins TRBV2 to TRBJ2-7; D might be TRBD1 (5 bases). The V end lost 8 bases, the J end lost 5 bases, and 19 bases lay between the germline ends. CDR1 and CDR2 from the germline V gene are SNHLY and FYNNEI. The CDR3 has 14 amino acids. The CDR3 protein is CASSVDRARDEQYF. For the CDR3, the DNA is TGTGCCAGCTCAGTGGATAGGGCCAGGGACGAGCAGTACTTC.

The V call is TRBV2, the J call TRBJ2-2, with 14 bases identical to TRBD2. Germline V gene data show CDR1 as SNHLY and CDR2 as FYNNEI. There are 16 residues in the CDR3. The V segment lost 6 bases and the J segment 3 bases; nucleotides outside the gene matches: 3. The CDR3 reads CASSAGLAGDTGELFF. The CDR3 DNA follows: TGTGCCAGCAGCGCGGGACTAGCGGGAGACACCGGGGAGCTGTTTTTT.

This chain links TRBV5-6 with TRBJ2-7; TRBD2 agrees at 9 bases. The J segment lost 3 bases and the V segment lost 1 base, leaving 8 bases of the junction unmatched. This CDR3 contains 16 residues. The germline gives CDR1 SGHDT, CDR2 YYEEEE. The CDR3 protein is CASSLRGSGSGYEQYF. The CDR3 nucleotides read TGTGCCAGCAGCTTGCGGGGTAGCGGGAGCGGCTACGAGCAGTACTTC.

The chain combines TRBV7-2 with TRBJ2-1, with 9 bases fitting TRBD2. V trimming: 3 bases; J trimming: 3 bases; junction bases outside the gene matches: 6. This CDR3 has 16 residues. Germline values: CDR1 SGHTA, CDR2 FQGNSA. DNA for the CDR3: TGTGCCAGCAGCTTCGTTGGGACTAGCAGCTACAATGAGCAGTTCTTC. Protein product: CASSFVGTSSYNEQFF.

The chain combines TRBV28 with TRBJ2-5, with 8 nucleotides matching TRBD2. Unmatched junction bases numbered 16, after V lost 5 bases and J lost 5 bases. CDR1 and CDR2 from the germline V gene are MDHEN and SYDVKM. This CDR3 has 17 amino acids. In nucleotides, the CDR3 is TGTGCCAGCAGTCCCTCTGGACTAGCAGAACGTGGGGAGACCCAGTACTTC. Encoded protein: CASSPSGLAERGETQYF.

V and J are TRBV6-5 and TRBJ2-5; 7 nucleotides line up with TRBD2. TRBJ2-7 matches the DNA end more closely, so the J call is doubtful. CDR1 is MNHEY, CDR2 SVGAGI, per germline. The CDR3 runs 15 residues. CDR3 coding DNA: TGTGCCAGCAGACCCGGCGGGAGCGGCTCCTACGAGCAGTACTTC. Translation gives CASRPGGSGSYEQYF.

CDR3 DNA: TGTGCCAGCAGCTTCAGTTACGTTACGCAGTATTTT. This translates into CASSFSYVTQYF. The V call is TRBV11-2, the J call TRBJ2-3; D not resolved. V was shortened by 3 bases and J by 8 bases, with 9 bases between the two germline ends. Looked up from germline, CDR1 is SGHAT and CDR2 is FQNNGV. The CDR3 length is 12 residues.

The rearrangement uses TRBV27 and TRBJ1-1, with no clear D. V was pared by 2 bases and J by 1 base, with 5 bases between. The CDR3 spans 13 residues. The germline CDR1 and CDR2 sequences are MNHEY and SMNVEV (reference sequence). Here the CDR3 DNA reads TGTGCCAGCAGTTTAATAGAGAACACTGAAGCTTTCTTT. Translation: CASSLIENTEAFF.

CDR3 nucleotides: TGTGCCAGCAGTTTCCCCAGGAGGGGTAGGTACGAGCAGTACTTC. Encoded protein: CASSFPRRGRYEQYF. The rearrangement uses TRBV28 and TRBJ2-7, with D possibly matching TRBD2 (6 bases). Trimming removed 3 bases at V and 4 bases at J, with 16 bases between. Germline loops: CDR1 MDHEN, CDR2 SYDVKM. This CDR3 has 15 amino acids.

The CDR3 loop is CASSVDPQGFNEQFF. As DNA, the CDR3 is TGTGCCAGCAGCGTGGATCCGCAGGGATTCAATGAGCAGTTCTTC. The chain employs TRBV9 and TRBJ2-1; D is perhaps TRBD1 (5 bases). The CDR3 loop spans 15 amino acids. CDR1 is SGDLS, CDR2 YYNGEE, per germline. The V end lost 2 bases, the J end lost 6 bases, and 15 bases lay between the germline ends.

In its sample, this clone was seen once. Germline is not matched at one junction end, which may reflect a read error. The J gene is TRBJ1-2, the V gene TRBV7-9; D is unclear. Germline V CDR1 and CDR2: SEHNR, FQNEAQ (reference sequence). CDR3 length: 12 residues. The CDR3 sequence is CSSSFSVDGYTF. Written as DNA, the CDR3 is TGTTCCAGCAGCTTCTCGGTGGATGGCTACACCTTC.

J is TRBJ1-2 and V is TRBV19; D perhaps matches TRBD1 (6 bases). CDR3 length: 15 amino acids. Germline V gene lookup returns CDR1 LNHDA and CDR2 SQIVND (reference sequence). Trimming left V 3 bases short and J 3 bases short, with 14 bases between. The CDR3 nucleotides read TGTGCCAGTAGTATTTCAGAGGGGGGGTACTATGGCTACACCTTC. It encodes CASSISEGGYYGYTF.